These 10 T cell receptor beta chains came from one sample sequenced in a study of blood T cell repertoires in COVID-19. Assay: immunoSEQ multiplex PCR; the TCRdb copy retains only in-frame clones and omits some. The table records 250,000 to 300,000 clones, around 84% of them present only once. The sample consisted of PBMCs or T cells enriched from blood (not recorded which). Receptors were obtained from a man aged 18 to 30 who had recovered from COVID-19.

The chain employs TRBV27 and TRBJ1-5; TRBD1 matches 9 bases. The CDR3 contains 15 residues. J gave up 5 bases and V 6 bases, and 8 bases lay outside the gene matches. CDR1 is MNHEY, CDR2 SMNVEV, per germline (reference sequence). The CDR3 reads CASRSTGGWDQPQHF. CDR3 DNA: TGTGCCAGCAGGTCAACAGGGGGCTGGGATCAGCCCCAGCATTTT.

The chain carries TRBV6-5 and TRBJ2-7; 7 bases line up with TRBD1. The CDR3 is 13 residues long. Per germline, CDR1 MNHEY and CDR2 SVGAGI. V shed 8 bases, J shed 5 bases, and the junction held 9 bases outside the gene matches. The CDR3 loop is CASVPRQGNEQYF. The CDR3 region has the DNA TGTGCCAGCGTCCCCCGACAGGGAAACGAGCAGTACTTC.

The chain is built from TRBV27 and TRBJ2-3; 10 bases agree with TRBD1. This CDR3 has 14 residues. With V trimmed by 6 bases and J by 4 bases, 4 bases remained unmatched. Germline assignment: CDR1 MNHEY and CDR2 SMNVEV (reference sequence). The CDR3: CASSDRGHADTQYF. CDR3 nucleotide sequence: TGTGCCAGCAGCGACAGGGGGCACGCAGATACGCAGTATTTT.

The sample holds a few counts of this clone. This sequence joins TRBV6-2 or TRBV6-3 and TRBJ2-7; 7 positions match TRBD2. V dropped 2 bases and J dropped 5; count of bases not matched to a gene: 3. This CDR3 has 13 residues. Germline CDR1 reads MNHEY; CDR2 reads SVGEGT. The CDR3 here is CASSYGLVDEQYF. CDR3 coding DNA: TGTGCCAGCAGTTACGGACTAGTCGACGAGCAGTACTTC.

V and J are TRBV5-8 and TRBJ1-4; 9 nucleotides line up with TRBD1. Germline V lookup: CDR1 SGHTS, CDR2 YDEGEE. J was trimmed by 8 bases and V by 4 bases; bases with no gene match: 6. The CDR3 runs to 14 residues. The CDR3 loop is CASSLRDRVEKLFF. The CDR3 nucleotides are TGTGCCAGCAGCCTCCGGGACAGGGTGGAAAAACTGTTTTTT.

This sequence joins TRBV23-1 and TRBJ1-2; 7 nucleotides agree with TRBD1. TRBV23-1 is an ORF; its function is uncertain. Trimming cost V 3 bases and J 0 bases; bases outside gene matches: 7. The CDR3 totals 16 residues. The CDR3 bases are TGCGCCAGCAGTCACAAGACAGGGCCCTCTAACTATGGCTACACCTTC. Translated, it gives CASSHKTGPSNYGYTF.

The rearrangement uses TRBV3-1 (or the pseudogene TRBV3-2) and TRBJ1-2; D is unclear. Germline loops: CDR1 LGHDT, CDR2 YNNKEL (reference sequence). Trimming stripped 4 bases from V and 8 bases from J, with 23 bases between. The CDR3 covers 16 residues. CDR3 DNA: TGTGCCAGCAGCCCCCTTGAGGGTGGTGTCGTTGAGGGCTACACCTTC. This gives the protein CASSPLEGGVVEGYTF.

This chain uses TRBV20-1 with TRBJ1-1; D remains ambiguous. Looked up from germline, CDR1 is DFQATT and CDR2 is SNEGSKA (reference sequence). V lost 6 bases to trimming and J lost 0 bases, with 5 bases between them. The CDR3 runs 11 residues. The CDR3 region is CSARLNTEAFF. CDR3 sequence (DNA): TGCAGTGCCCGGTTGAACACTGAAGCTTTCTTT.

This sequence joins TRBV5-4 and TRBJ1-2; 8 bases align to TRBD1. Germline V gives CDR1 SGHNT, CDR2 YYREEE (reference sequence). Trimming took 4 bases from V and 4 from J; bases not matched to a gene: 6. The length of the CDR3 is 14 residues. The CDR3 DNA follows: TGTGCCAGCAGCCAAATTGGACAGGGCTATGGCTACACCTTC. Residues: CASSQIGQGYGYTF.

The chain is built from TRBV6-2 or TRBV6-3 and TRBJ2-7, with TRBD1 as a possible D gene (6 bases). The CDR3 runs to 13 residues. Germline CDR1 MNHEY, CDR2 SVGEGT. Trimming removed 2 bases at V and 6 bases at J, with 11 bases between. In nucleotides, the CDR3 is TGTGCCAGCAGTTACCTAAGGACAGCCGAGCAGTACTTC. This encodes CASSYLRTAEQYF.